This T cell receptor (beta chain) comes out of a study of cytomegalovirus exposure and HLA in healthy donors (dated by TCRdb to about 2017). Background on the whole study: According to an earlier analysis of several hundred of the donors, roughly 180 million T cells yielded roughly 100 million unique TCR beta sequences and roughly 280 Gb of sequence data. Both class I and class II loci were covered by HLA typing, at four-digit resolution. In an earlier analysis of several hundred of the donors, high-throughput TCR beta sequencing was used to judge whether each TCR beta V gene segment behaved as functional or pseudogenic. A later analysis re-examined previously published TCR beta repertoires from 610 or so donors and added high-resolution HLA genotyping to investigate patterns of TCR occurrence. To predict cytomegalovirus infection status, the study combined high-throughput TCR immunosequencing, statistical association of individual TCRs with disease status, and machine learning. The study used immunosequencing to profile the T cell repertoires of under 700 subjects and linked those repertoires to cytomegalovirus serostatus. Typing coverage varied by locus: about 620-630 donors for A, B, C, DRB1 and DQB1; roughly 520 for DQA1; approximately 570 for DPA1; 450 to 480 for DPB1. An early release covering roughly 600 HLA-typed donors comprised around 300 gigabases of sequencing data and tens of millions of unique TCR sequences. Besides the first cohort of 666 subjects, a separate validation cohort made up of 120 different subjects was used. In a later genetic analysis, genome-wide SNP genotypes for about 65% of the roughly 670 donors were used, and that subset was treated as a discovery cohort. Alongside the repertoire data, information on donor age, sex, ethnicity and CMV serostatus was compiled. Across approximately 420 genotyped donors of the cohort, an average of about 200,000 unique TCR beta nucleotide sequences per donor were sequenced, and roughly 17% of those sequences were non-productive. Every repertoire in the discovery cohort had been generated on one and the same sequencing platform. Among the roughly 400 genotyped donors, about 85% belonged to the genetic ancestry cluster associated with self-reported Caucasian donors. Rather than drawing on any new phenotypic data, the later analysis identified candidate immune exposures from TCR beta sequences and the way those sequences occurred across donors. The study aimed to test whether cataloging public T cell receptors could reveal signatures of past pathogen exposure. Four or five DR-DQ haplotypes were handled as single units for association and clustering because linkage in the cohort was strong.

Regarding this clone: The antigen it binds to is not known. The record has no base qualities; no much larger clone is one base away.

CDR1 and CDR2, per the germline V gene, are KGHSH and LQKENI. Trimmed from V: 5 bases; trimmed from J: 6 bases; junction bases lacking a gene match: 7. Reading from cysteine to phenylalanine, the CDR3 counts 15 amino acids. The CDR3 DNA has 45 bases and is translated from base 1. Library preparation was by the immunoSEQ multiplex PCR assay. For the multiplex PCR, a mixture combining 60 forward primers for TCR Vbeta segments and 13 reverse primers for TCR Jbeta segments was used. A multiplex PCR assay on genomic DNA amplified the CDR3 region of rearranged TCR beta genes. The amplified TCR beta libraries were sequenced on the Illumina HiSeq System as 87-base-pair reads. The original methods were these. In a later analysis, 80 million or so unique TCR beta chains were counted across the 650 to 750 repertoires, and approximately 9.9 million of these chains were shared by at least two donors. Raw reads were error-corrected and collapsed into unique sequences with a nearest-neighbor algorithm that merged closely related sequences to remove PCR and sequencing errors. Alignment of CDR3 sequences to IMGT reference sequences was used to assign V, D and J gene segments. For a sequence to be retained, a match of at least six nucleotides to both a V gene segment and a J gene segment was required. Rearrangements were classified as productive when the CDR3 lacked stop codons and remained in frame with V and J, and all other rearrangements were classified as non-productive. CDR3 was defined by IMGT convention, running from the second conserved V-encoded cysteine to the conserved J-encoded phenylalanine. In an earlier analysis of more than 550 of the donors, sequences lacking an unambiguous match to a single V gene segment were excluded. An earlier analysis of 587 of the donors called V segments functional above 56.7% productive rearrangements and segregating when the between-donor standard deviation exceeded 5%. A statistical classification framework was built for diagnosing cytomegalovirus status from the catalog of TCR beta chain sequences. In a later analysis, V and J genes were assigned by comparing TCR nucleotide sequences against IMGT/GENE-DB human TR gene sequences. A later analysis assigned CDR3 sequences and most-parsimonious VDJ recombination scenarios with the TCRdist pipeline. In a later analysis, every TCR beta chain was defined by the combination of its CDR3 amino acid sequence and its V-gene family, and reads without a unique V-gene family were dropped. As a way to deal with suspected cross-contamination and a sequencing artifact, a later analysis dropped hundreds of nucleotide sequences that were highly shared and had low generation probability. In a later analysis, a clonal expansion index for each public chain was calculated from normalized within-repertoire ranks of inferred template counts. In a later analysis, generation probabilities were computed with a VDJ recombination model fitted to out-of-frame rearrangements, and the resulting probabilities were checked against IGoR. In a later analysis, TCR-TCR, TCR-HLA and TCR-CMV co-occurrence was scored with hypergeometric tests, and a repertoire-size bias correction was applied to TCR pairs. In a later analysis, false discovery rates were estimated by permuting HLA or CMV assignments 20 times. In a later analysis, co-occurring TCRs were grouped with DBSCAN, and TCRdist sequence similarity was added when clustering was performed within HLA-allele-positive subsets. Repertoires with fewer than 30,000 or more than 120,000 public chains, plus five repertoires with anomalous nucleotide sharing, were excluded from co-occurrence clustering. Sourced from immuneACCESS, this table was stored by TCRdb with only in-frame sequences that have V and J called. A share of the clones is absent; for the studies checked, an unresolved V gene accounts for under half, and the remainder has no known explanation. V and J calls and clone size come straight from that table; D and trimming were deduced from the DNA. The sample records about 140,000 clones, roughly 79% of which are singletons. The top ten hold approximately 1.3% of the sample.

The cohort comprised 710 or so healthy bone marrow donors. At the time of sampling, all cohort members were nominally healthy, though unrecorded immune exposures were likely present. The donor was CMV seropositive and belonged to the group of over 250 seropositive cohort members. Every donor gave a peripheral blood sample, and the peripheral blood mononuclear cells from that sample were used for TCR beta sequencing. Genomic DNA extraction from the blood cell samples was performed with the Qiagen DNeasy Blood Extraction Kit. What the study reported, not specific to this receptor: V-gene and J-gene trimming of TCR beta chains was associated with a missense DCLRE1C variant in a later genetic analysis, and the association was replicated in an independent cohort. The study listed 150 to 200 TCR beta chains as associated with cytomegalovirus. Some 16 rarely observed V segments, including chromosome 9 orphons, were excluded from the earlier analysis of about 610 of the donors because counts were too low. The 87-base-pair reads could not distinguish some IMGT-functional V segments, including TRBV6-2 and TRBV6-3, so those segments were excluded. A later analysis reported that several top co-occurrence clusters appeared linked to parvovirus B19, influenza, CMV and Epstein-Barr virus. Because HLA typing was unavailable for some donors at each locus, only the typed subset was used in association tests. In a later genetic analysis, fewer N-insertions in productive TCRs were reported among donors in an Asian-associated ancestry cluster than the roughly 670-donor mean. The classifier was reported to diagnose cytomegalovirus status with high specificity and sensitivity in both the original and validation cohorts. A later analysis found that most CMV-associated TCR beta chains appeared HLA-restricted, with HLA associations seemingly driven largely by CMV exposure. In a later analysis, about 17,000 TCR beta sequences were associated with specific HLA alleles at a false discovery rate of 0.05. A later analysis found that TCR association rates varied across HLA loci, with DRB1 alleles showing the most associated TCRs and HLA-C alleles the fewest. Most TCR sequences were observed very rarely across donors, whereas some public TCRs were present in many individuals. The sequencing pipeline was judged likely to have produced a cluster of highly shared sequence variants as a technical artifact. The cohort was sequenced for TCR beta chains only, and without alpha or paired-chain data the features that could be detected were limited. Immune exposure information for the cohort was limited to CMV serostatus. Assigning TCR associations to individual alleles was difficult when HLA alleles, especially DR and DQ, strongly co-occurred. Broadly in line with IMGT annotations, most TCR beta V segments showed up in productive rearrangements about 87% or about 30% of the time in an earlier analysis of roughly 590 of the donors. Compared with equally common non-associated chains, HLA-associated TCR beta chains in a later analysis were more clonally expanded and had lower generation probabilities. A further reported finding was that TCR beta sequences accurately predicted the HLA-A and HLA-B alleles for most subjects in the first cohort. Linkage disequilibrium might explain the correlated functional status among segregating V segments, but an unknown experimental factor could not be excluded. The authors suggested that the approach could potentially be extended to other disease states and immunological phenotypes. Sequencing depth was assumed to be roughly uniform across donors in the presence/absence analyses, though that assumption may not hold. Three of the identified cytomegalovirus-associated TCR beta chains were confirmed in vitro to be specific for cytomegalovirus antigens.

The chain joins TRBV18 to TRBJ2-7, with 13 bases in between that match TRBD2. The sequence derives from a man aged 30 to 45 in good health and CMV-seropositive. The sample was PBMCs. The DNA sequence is TGTGCCAGCTCAAGGACTAGCGGGAGTAATAGCGAGCAGTACTTC. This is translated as CASSRTSGSNSEQYF.